Below are 6 T cell receptor beta chains sequenced from a single sample in a study of blood T cell repertoires in COVID-19. Assay: immunoSEQ multiplex PCR; the TCRdb copy retains only in-frame clones and omits some. The profile shows approximately 180,000 clones, 75% to 90% of them singletons. Sequencing input: peripheral blood. These receptor sequences come from a human donor with active or convalescent COVID-19. The donor label of this sample is uncertain.

The V and J genes are TRBV10-2 and TRBJ1-2; D not resolved. Trimming took 6 bases from V and 4 from J, leaving 9 bases between them. The germline V gene has CDR1 WSHSY and CDR2 SAAADI. The CDR3 covers 12 residues. This CDR3 is CASRAIGYGYTF. CDR3 nucleotides: TGCGCCAGCAGAGCAATTGGCTATGGCTACACCTTC.

This chain connects TRBV19 to TRBJ2-1; possible D gene TRBD1, 5 bases. V shed 5 bases and J shed 8 bases, with 10 bases lying between them. CDR1 and CDR2 from the germline V gene are LNHDA and SQIVND (reference sequence). This CDR3 region has 12 residues. CDR3 in DNA: TGTGCCAGTAGTGTTAGGGGTGATGAGCAGTTCTTC. Translating it yields CASSVRGDEQFF.

The chain links TRBV28 to TRBJ1-2, with D possibly being TRBD1 (5 bases). Germline loops: CDR1 MDHEN, CDR2 SYDVKM. Trimming cost V 7 bases and J 3 bases, with 12 bases left between them. CDR3 size: 13 residues. CDR3 residues: CASNRQTYYGYTF. The CDR3 region has the DNA TGTGCCAGCAACCGACAGACCTACTATGGCTACACCTTC.

This chain connects TRBV28 to TRBJ1-6, with D perhaps matching TRBD1 (5 bases). CDR3 length equals 16 residues. Germline V gives CDR1 MDHEN, CDR2 SYDVKM. V lost 5 bases and J 10 bases, leaving 21 bases between the germline ends. The CDR3 nucleotides read TGTGCCAGCAGTCCTCCCGGGGGGGGGTTTCGATCACCCCTCCACTTT. This codes for CASSPPGGGFRSPLHF.

The chain recombines TRBV7-3 with TRBJ1-1; D is perhaps TRBD1 (6 bases). Trimming shortened V by 5 bases and J by 0 bases, and 19 bases separated the two germline ends. The CDR3 contains 17 residues. The germline V gene has CDR1 SGHTA and CDR2 FQGTGA. CDR3 sequence reads: CASSESGTRLMNTEAFF. DNA for the CDR3: TGTGCCAGCAGCGAGTCCGGGACAAGACTCATGAACACTGAAGCTTTCTTT.

The chain carries TRBV29-1 and TRBJ1-4; perhaps TRBD1 as D (6 bases). Per germline, CDR1 SQVTM and CDR2 ANQGSEA. The V gene lost 6 bases and the J gene lost 4 bases, with 15 bases spanning the gap. This CDR3 spans 14 amino acids. The CDR3 bases are TGCAGCGTCGGTCGCACAGGGCGTAATGAAAAACTGTTTTTT. Its protein is CSVGRTGRNEKLFF.